These T cell receptor beta chains were read from a single sample in a study of control samples from healthy donors and cancer patients. Generated by immunoSEQ multiplex PCR, the TCRdb table keeps only in-frame clones and is missing some. The sample lists 100,000 to 150,000 clones, around 93% occurring once. The sample was blood. These receptors were obtained from a man aged 18-30 years in good health. Each CDR3 is given with its conserved first and last residue. The order of the fields is clone size, V gene, J gene, D gene, CDR3 length, CDR3 protein, CDR3 DNA. D genes are given only for firm matches. Size is stated for part of the rows, as once, few or many counts, or as a class when the clone is expanded.

NA	TRBV13	TRBJ1-1	NA	15	CASSLGQGYSPEAFF	TGTGCCAGCAGCTTAGGTCAGGGATACTCTCCTGAAGCTTTCTTT
few	TRBV6-1	TRBJ1-1	NA	12	CASSDSNTEAFF	TGTGCCAGCAGTGACAGTAACACTGAAGCTTTCTTT
NA	TRBV29-1	TRBJ2-7	NA	18	CSVRGRLTPTAMVHEQYF	TGCAGCGTTCGGGGACGATTAACTCCTACAGCGATGGTCCACGAGCAGTACTTC
NA	TRBV5-4	TRBJ1-2	NA	14	CASSLKYENYGYTF	TGTGCCAGCAGCTTGAAATACGAGAACTATGGCTACACCTTC
NA	TRBV5-1	TRBJ2-1	TRBD2	12	CASSFSGDEQFF	TGCGCCAGCAGCTTTAGCGGGGATGAGCAGTTCTTC
once	TRBV5-1	TRBJ1-3	NA	17	CASSLGDTGVSGNTIYF	TGCGCCAGCAGCTTGGGTGATACAGGCGTCTCTGGAAACACCATATATTTT
NA	TRBV19	TRBJ2-7	NA	14	CASSMLDSTYEQYF	TGTGCCAGTAGTATGCTGGACAGCACCTACGAGCAGTACTTC
NA	TRBV6-5	TRBJ2-2	NA	13	CASSLTGSGELFF	TGTGCCAGCAGTTTGACAGGTTCGGGGGAGCTGTTTTTT
NA	TRBV12-3/TRBV12-4	TRBJ2-5	NA	13	CASSLGQQETQYF	TGTGCCAGCAGTTTGGGCCAGCAAGAGACCCAGTACTTC
few	TRBV4-2	TRBJ1-5	NA	15	CASSQDPINNQPQHF	TGTGCCAGCAGCCAAGATCCCATTAACAATCAGCCCCAGCATTTT
NA	TRBV14	TRBJ2-5	NA	14	CASSQPGTGETQYF	TGTGCCAGCAGCCAACCCGGGACGGGAGAGACCCAGTACTTC
once	TRBV6-5	TRBJ2-7	NA	11	CASSPSWEQYF	TGTGCCAGCAGTCCTAGTTGGGAGCAGTACTTC
NA	TRBV3-1/TRBV3-2	TRBJ1-6	NA	14	CASSQGAGGSPLHF	TGTGCCAGCAGCCAGGGGGCTGGGGGTTCACCCCTCCACTTT
NA	TRBV9	TRBJ1-1	NA	15	CASSGAGSMNTEAFF	TGTGCCAGCAGCGGGGCCGGCTCTATGAACACTGAAGCTTTCTTT
few	TRBV6-6	TRBJ2-7	NA	14	CASSPLDRLYEQYF	TGTGCCAGCAGTCCTCTCGACAGGCTCTACGAGCAGTACTTC
NA	TRBV9	TRBJ2-7	TRBD2	17	CASSVGLAGASNYEQYF	TGTGCCAGCAGCGTAGGATTAGCGGGGGCCTCCAACTACGAGCAGTACTTC
NA	TRBV5-4	TRBJ1-2	NA	16	CASSPSGWWSNYGYTF	TGTGCCAGCAGCCCGAGTGGATGGTGGTCCAACTATGGCTACACCTTC
few	TRBV3-1/TRBV3-2	TRBJ1-6	NA	14	CASSRQDYNSPLHF	TGTGCCAGCAGTCGACAGGACTATAATTCACCCCTCCACTTT
NA	TRBV2	TRBJ1-6	TRBD1	16	CASLKGQGRGNSPLHF	TGTGCCAGTCTAAAAGGACAGGGGCGAGGTAATTCACCCCTCCACTTT
once	TRBV19	TRBJ2-5	NA	14	CASSIQGLQETQYF	TGTGCCAGTAGTATCCAGGGACTCCAAGAGACCCAGTACTTC
NA	TRBV5-1	TRBJ1-6	NA	15	CASSLAGQAPSALHF	TGCGCCAGCAGCTTGGCGGGCCAGGCCCCCTCGGCCCTCCACTTT
NA	TRBV18	TRBJ1-1	NA	18	CASSPPVERKPMNTEAFF	TGTGCCAGCTCACCACCAGTAGAGAGAAAGCCGATGAACACTGAAGCTTTCTTT
NA	TRBV6-1	TRBJ1-5	NA	17	CASSEWQGIYSNQPQHF	TGTGCCAGCAGTGAATGGCAGGGGATTTATAGCAATCAGCCCCAGCATTTT
NA	TRBV10-2	TRBJ1-5	TRBD1	15	CASSEAGTANQPQHF	TGCGCCAGCAGTGAGGCGGGGACAGCTAATCAGCCCCAGCATTTT
NA	TRBV4-1	TRBJ2-1	NA	13	CASSRPLDNEQFF	TGCGCCAGCAGCCGACCACTAGACAATGAGCAGTTCTTC
NA	TRBV15	TRBJ2-7	TRBD2	14	CATSREREGYEQYF	TGTGCCACCAGCAGAGAAAGGGAGGGATACGAGCAGTACTTC
NA	TRBV19	TRBJ2-7	NA	14	CASSITLISYEQYF	TGTGCCAGTAGTATAACTCTTATCTCCTACGAGCAGTACTTC
NA	TRBV5-1	TRBJ1-5	TRBD1	15	CASSLGTGTNQPQHF	TGCGCCAGCAGCTTGGGGACAGGGACAAATCAGCCCCAGCATTTT
NA	TRBV3-1/TRBV3-2	TRBJ1-4	TRBD1	15	CASSQDGGQGGELFF	TGTGCCAGCAGCCAAGATGGGGGACAGGGAGGGGAACTGTTTTTT
NA	TRBV4-1	TRBJ2-5	TRBD2	17	CASSQAQLAVYQETQYF	TGCGCCAGCAGCCAAGCCCAACTAGCGGTGTACCAAGAGACCCAGTACTTC
few	TRBV4-1	TRBJ1-5	NA	14	CASSQERGRQPQHF	TGCGCCAGCAGCCAGGAGAGGGGTCGTCAGCCCCAGCATTTT
NA	TRBV15	TRBJ1-1	TRBD1	12	CATSRRQGEAFF	TGTGCCACCAGCAGACGACAGGGCGAAGCTTTCTTT
NA	TRBV4-1	TRBJ2-5	NA	16	CASSHRVAVFKETQYF	TGCGCCAGCAGTCACAGGGTAGCGGTGTTCAAAGAGACCCAGTACTTC
NA	TRBV2	TRBJ2-1	NA	11	CASSPRDEQFF	TGTGCCAGCAGCCCTAGGGATGAGCAGTTCTTC
few	TRBV2	TRBJ1-3	NA	13	CASKRDTGNTIYF	TGTGCCAGCAAAAGGGACACTGGAAACACCATATATTTT
NA	TRBV4-1	TRBJ2-7	NA	15	CASSQLVDSTYEQYF	TGCGCCAGCAGCCAATTGGTCGACAGCACCTACGAGCAGTACTTC
NA	TRBV10-2	TRBJ2-1	NA	19	CASSEPHFDTGATYNEQFF	TGCGCCAGCAGTGAGCCCCACTTTGATACGGGGGCTACCTACAATGAGCAGTTCTTC
NA	TRBV6-6	TRBJ1-2	NA	15	CASSYSEVTNYGYTF	TGTGCCAGCAGTTACTCGGAAGTGACTAACTATGGCTACACCTTC
NA	TRBV7-9	TRBJ1-4	NA	13	CASSLSGDEKLFF	TGTGCCAGCAGCTTGAGCGGGGATGAAAAACTGTTTTTT
NA	TRBV7-9	TRBJ1-2	NA	13	CASRLAGGYGYTF	TGTGCCAGCAGGCTAGCGGGCGGGTATGGCTACACCTTC
NA	TRBV29-1	TRBJ1-1	NA	11	CSGRNRAEAFF	TGCAGCGGCCGAAACAGGGCTGAAGCTTTCTTT
once	TRBV24-1	TRBJ1-1	NA	16	CATSDLIARENTEAFF	TGTGCCACCAGTGATTTGATCGCCCGGGAGAACACTGAAGCTTTCTTT
NA	TRBV5-1	TRBJ2-4	TRBD1	13	CASTTDRAGIQYF	TGCGCCAGCACCACGGACAGGGCAGGCATTCAGTACTTC
many	TRBV4-1	TRBJ2-7	TRBD2	17	CASSQPMTSGPSYEQYF	TGCGCCAGCAGCCAACCTATGACTAGCGGGCCCTCCTACGAGCAGTACTTC
NA	TRBV30	TRBJ1-4	NA	12	CAWSVPREKLFF	TGTGCCTGGAGTGTACCTAGAGAAAAACTGTTTTTT
once	TRBV5-5	TRBJ2-7	NA	16	CASSPRGGTWSYEQYF	TGTGCCAGCAGCCCCCGTGGGGGGACATGGTCCTACGAGCAGTACTTC